This T cell receptor (beta chain) was found in a study of blood T cell repertoires in COVID-19 (dated by TCRdb to the early 2020s). Study-wide context: Samples covering the acute and convalescent phases of COVID-19 were provided by collaborators in the United States, Italy and Spain. The samples were drawn from the first 160 participants of the ongoing ImmuneRACE study and from about 1,200 subjects provided by 6 global collaborators. The sample metadata nearly always contained a de-identified subject ID, COVID-19 status, age in years and sex. A freely available public database, intended as a resource for researchers studying the immune response to SARS-CoV-2, is where the repertoires were released. Deeply sampled blood TCRbeta repertoires from subjects exposed to, actively infected with, or recovered from COVID-19 were included in the dataset. Where available, HLA class I and class II types were obtained from metadata supplied by the sample provider rather than from assay-based typing. The prospective study material was composed of cDNA or gDNA derived from T cells, B-cell-depleted T cells, or PBMCs.

Enrolling through a virtual design, the prospective study's participants ranged in age from roughly 18 to 89 years and lived across some 23 United States geographic areas. To assign participants to cohorts, the prospective study relied on clinical history that participants themselves reported in a screening survey and a study questionnaire. Recovered participants in ImmuneRACE Cohort 3 were defined as having two consecutive negative NP/OP PCR tests, clearance from a healthcare professional, or resolution of symptoms. Each participant in the prospective study had whole blood, serum and a nasopharyngeal or oropharyngeal swab collected by mobile phlebotomists. Prospective study participants could optionally give additional blood draws and questionnaires over an approximately 2-month period. Before DNA extraction, blood samples from the prospective study were shipped at room temperature or frozen.

V is shortened by 3 bases, J by 1 base, and the region joining them spans 9 bases. Including cysteine and phenylalanine, the CDR3 has 13 amino acids. Left in the record is the CDR3 DNA by itself, 39 bases read in frame from the first base. CDR1 and CDR2, looked up from the germline V gene (reference sequence), are GTSNPN and SVGIG. Points the paper makes about the study in general: How much clinical and demographic metadata was included differed by source and by participant, and the metadata was provided uncurated.

TCRbeta CDR3 regions were amplified from genomic DNA using the immunoSEQ Assay, a bias-controlled multiplex PCR. As for how the authors treated the data: Within the assay, amplification of reference gene primers was used to estimate how many nucleated cells each sample contained. To quantify the absolute abundance of each unique TCRbeta CDR3 rearrangement, sequence reads were collapsed and filtered. Productive Simpson clonality was computed per sample as the square root of Simpson's diversity index over productive rearrangements. TCRdb took over this immuneACCESS table, retaining in-frame rearrangements with V and J assigned. Such tables are incomplete; in checked studies, under half of the missing clones stem from an unresolved V gene, and the remainder is unexplained. V and J calls and clone size are copied from that table; D and trimming were computed from the DNA. The sample data list about 240,000 clones, and approximately 90% of these were observed just once. Jointly, the top ten make up over 4% of the sample.

Concerning this clone: This receptor's antigen is unknown. The input lacks base qualities; no much larger clone sits a single base away.

The sample consisted of PBMCs or T cells enriched from blood (not recorded which). The sequence derives from a woman aged 30 to 39 who had recovered from COVID-19. The chain couples TRBV30 to TRBJ1-1, with a tentative D gene TRBD1 over 6 matching bases. DNA sequence: TGTGCCTGGAGACACAGGGAGAACACTGAAGCTTTCTTT. Its protein reads: CAWRHRENTEAFF.